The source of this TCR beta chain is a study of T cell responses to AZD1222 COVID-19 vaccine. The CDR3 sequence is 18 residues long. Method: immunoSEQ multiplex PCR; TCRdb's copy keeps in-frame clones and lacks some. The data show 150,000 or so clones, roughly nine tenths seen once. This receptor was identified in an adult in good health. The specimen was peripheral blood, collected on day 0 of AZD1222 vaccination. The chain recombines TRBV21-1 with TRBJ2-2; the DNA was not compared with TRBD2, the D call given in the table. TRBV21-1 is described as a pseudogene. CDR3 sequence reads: CASSKEKETSGLPGELFF. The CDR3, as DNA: TGTGCCAGCAGCAAAGAAAAGGAGACTAGCGGGTTACCCGGGGAGCTGTTTTTT.